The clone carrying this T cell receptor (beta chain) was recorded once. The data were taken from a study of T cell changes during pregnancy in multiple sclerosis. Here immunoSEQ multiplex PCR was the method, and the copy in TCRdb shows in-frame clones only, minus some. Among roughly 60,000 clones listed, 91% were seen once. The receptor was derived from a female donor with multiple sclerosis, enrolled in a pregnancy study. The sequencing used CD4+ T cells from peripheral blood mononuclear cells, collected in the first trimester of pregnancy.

The CDR3 sequence is CASSSRQGGTDTQYF. The CDR3 region has the DNA TGTGCCAGCTCATCAAGACAGGGGGGGACAGATACGCAGTATTTT. This chain connects TRBV18 to TRBJ2-3; 9 bases fit TRBD1. Germline values: CDR1 KGHSH, CDR2 LQKENI. This CDR3 comprises 15 residues. Unmatched junction bases numbered 6, after V lost 5 bases and J lost 3 bases.